A selection of T cell receptor beta chains follows, all from one sample in a study of cytotoxic CD8 clonotypes in ibrutinib-treated CLL. TCRdb's table, derived via immunoSEQ multiplex PCR, lists solely in-frame clones and lacks some. The sample includes around 310,000 clones, around four fifths of them seen just once. The source was PBMCs, collected before ibrutinib treatment. The receptors derive from a human donor with chronic lymphocytic leukemia. The CDR3 runs from the conserved cysteine through the conserved F or W. A D gene is named only where the DNA matches it firmly. Size is stated for part of the rows, as once, few or many counts, or as a class when the clone is expanded.

d_call	clone_size	v_call	j_call	cdr3_nt	cdr3_aa
TRBD2	-	TRBV9	TRBJ2-7	TGTGCCAGCAGCGTAGTGGGAGCGGGGTGGGAGGGTTACGAGCAGTACTTC	CASSVVGAGWEGYEQYF
TRBD2	-	TRBV10-3	TRBJ2-1	TGTGCCATCAGTGACTTATATCCCTCTAGCGGGGTTTACAATGAGCAGTTCTTC	CAISDLYPSSGVYNEQFF
-	-	TRBV5-4	TRBJ2-5	TGTGCCAGCAGCTTTTCAGAGACCCAGTACTTC	CASSFSETQYF
TRBD1	-	TRBV28	TRBJ2-5	TGTGCCAGCAGGACTGGGACAGGGGGCCAAGAGCAGTACTTC	CASRTGTGGQEQYF
TRBD2	-	TRBV7-6	TRBJ2-7	TGTGCCAGCAGCTTAGGATGGGCCTTAGCGGGAGCCTCTGTCGAGCAGTACTTC	CASSLGWALAGASVEQYF
-	few	TRBV15	TRBJ1-2	TGTGCCACCAGCAGAGATCAGATCTATGGCTACACCTTC	CATSRDQIYGYTF
TRBD1	-	TRBV7-8	TRBJ1-1	TGTGCCAGCAGCCCTGGGACAGCGTACACTGAAGCTTTCTTT	CASSPGTAYTEAFF
-	-	TRBV2	TRBJ1-4	TGTGCCAGCATTCCCGTTGGTAATGAAAAACTGTTTTTT	CASIPVGNEKLFF
-	-	TRBV7-2	TRBJ1-3	TGTGCCAGCAGCTTAGCGCGGCCAGCGTCTGGAAACACCATATATTTT	CASSLARPASGNTIYF
-	-	TRBV10-3	TRBJ1-3	TGTGCCATCAGGGCACAACAGGGCGCCTCGGGAAACACCATATATTTT	CAIRAQQGASGNTIYF
TRBD2	-	TRBV11-2	TRBJ2-5	TGTGCCAGCAGCTTAGATATTGGGGGAGGGCAGCTGGAGACCCAGTACTTC	CASSLDIGGGQLETQYF
-	-	TRBV19	TRBJ2-3	TGTGCCAGTACCCGAACGGGGGACACCTCTCCAGATACGCAGTATTTT	CASTRTGDTSPDTQYF
TRBD1	few	TRBV18	TRBJ2-5	TGTGCCAGCTCACGGGACAGCCGGGCCGGGGAGACCCAGTACTTC	CASSRDSRAGETQYF
-	-	TRBV9	TRBJ2-2	TGTGCCTCTTCCGGGAATGCGAACACCGGGGAGCTGTTTTTT	CASSGNANTGELFF
TRBD2	-	TRBV5-1	TRBJ2-1	TGCGCCAGCAGCTTGGATAGCGGGAGGGCGGTCAATGAGCAGTTCTTC	CASSLDSGRAVNEQFF
-	-	TRBV30	TRBJ2-7	TGTGCCTGGAGCCTGCGGAATCCCTACGAGCAGTACTTC	CAWSLRNPYEQYF
TRBD2	-	TRBV29-1	TRBJ2-2	TGCAGCGTGGCAGCGGGAGACGCGAACACCGGGGAGCTGTTTTTT	CSVAAGDANTGELFF
-	-	TRBV6-5	TRBJ2-7	TGTGCCAGCAGTTACTCTGGTAGCCTGTACGAGCAGTACTTC	CASSYSGSLYEQYF
TRBD2	-	TRBV5-1	TRBJ2-3	TGCGCCAGCACAGCGGGGGCGAGCACAGATACGCAGTATTTT	CASTAGASTDTQYF
TRBD1	-	TRBV28	TRBJ2-3	TGTGCCAGCAGTTTCGGACAGGGGGCGAGCACAGATACGCAGTATTTT	CASSFGQGASTDTQYF
-	-	TRBV28	TRBJ1-1	TGTGCCAGCACCACCGGAGTCAACACTGAAGCTTTCTTT	CASTTGVNTEAFF
TRBD1	-	TRBV5-6	TRBJ2-7	TGTGCCAGCAGCTGGACGAGGGACAGACGAAGCTCCTACGAGCAGTACTTC	CASSWTRDRRSSYEQYF
TRBD2	-	TRBV7-8	TRBJ2-7	TGTGCCAGCAGGGTAGGGACTAGCGAACACTACGAGCAGTACTTC	CASRVGTSEHYEQYF
-	-	TRBV7-9	TRBJ2-7	TGTGCCAGCAGCCGACAGGTTGGCGGGGACGAGCAGTACTTC	CASSRQVGGDEQYF
-	once	TRBV4-2	TRBJ1-4	TGTGCCAGCAGCCCTACAGGGTTTGGAGAAAAACTGTTTTTT	CASSPTGFGEKLFF
-	-	TRBV27	TRBJ1-4	TGTGCCAGCAGGCGCAACCAAGCTGCAACTAATGAAAAACTGTTTTTT	CASRRNQAATNEKLFF
-	-	TRBV21-1	TRBJ1-5	TGTGCCAGCAGCAGATGGACAGGGATATTTGCCCAGCATTTT	CASSRWTGIFAQHF
TRBD1	-	TRBV5-4	TRBJ1-1	TGTGCCAGCAGAGTGACAGGGAGTGAGGTGAACACTGAAGCTTTCTTT	CASRVTGSEVNTEAFF
-	-	TRBV7-2	TRBJ2-1	TGTGCCAGCAGCCCATTATGGGGGACCGGAATCTCCTACAATGAGCAGTTCTTC	CASSPLWGTGISYNEQFF
TRBD2	-	TRBV7-6	TRBJ2-7	TGTGCCAGCAGCTTAGGGTCTAGCGGGAGGGCCTACGAGCAGTACTTC	CASSLGSSGRAYEQYF
TRBD1	-	TRBV18	TRBJ1-1	TGTGCCAGCTCCCGACAGGGGGGCACTGAAGCTTTCTTT	CASSRQGGTEAFF
-	once	TRBV6-6	TRBJ2-7	TGTGCCAGCAGTTGGGGGGCGGGTGTCTCCTACGAGCAGTACTTC	CASSWGAGVSYEQYF
-	-	TRBV28	TRBJ2-7	TGTGCCAGCAGGTTAGCGGTGGGGATCTACGAGCAGTACTTC	CASRLAVGIYEQYF
-	-	TRBV4-1	TRBJ2-7	TGCGCCAGCAGCCAAGTAGGAAGGGATCGGTCCTACGAGCAGTACTTC	CASSQVGRDRSYEQYF
-	-	TRBV4-2	TRBJ2-7	TGTGCCAGCAGCCGAAGTCTGGGCCACGAGCAGTACTTC	CASSRSLGHEQYF
-	-	TRBV9	TRBJ2-3	TGTGCCAGCACTCGCTCTTCGGGACCGAGCACAGATACGCAGTATTTT	CASTRSSGPSTDTQYF
TRBD2	-	TRBV6-6	TRBJ2-1	TGTGCCAGCAGTTACTCTTCCAGCGGGAGGGCAAATGAGCAGTTCTTC	CASSYSSSGRANEQFF
-	-	TRBV7-8	TRBJ1-1	TGTGCCAGCAGCCCTAGGACAATCAGGGATTTGACTGAAGCTTTCTTT	CASSPRTIRDLTEAFF
-	-	TRBV27	TRBJ2-7	TGTGCCAGCAGCACCTACGAGCAGTACTTC	CASSTYEQYF
-	-	TRBV10-3	TRBJ2-2	TGTGCCATCGGTGGGACCGGGGAGCTGTTTTTT	CAIGGTGELFF
-	-	TRBV4-1	TRBJ2-2	TGCGCCAGCAGCCAAGTGGAGGGAGGCCTCACCGGGGAGCTGTTTTTT	CASSQVEGGLTGELFF
TRBD1	-	TRBV9	TRBJ1-2	TGTGCCAGCAGCGTCCAAAAGACAGGGGAACGCGGCTACACCTTC	CASSVQKTGERGYTF
-	-	TRBV4-1	TRBJ2-1	TGCGCCAGCAGCCAAGAGGGAGCGGGCAGCTCCTACAATGAGCAGTTCTTC	CASSQEGAGSSYNEQFF
-	-	TRBV7-2	TRBJ2-1	TGTGCCAGCAGCTTACTCACTAGCAACAATGAGCAGTTCTTC	CASSLLTSNNEQFF
-	-	TRBV5-1	TRBJ2-7	TGCGCCAGCAGCCCTACGACAGGTACCTACGAGCAGTACTTC	CASSPTTGTYEQYF